The entry that follows covers one T cell receptor (beta chain) sequence. Assay: immunoSEQ multiplex PCR; the TCRdb copy retains only in-frame clones and omits some. In the table there are about 210,000 clones, around nine tenths of which are singletons. These data are taken from a study of blood T cell repertoires in COVID-19. Study summary: Specimens from acute and convalescent COVID-19 originated in the United States, Italy and Spain.

The V end was cut by 5 bases, the J end by 1 base, with 8 bases between. This CDR3 contains 13 residues. Germline CDR1 SGHTA, CDR2 FQGNSA. Sequenced: peripheral blood. The J gene is TRBJ2-5, the V gene TRBV7-2; D is unresolved. This clonotype was sampled from a man aged 18-30 years with active or convalescent COVID-19. The CDR3 region has the DNA TGTGCCAGCAGCCGATCTATCCAAGAGACCCAGTACTTC. It encodes CASSRSIQETQYF. The full variable domain, with the rest looked up from reference TRBV7-2 and TRBJ2-5, is GAGVSQSPSNKVTEKGKDVELRCDPISGHTALYWYRQSLGQGLEFLIYFQGNSAPDKSGLPSDRFSAERTGGSVSTLTIQRTQQEDSAVYLCASSRSIQETQYFGPGTRLLVL.